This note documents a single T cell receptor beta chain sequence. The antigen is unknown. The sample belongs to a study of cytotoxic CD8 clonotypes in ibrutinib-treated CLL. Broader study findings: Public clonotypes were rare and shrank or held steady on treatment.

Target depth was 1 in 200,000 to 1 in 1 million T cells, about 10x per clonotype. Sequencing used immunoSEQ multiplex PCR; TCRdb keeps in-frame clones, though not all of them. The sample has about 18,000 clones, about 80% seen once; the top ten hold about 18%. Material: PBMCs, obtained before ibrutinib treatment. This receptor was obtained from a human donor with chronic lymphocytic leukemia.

The CDR3 loop reads CASSLGAGRTTDEQFF. The CDR3 coding sequence is TGTGCCAGCAGCTTAGGGGCCGGGAGGACCACCGATGAGCAGTTCTTC. The V call is TRBV11-3, the J call TRBJ2-1; 7 bases map to TRBD2. This CDR3 has 16 residues. Germline values: CDR1 SGHNT, CDR2 YENEEA. Losses at the gene ends were 1 base for V and 8 bases for J; bases not matched to a gene: 11.